A single T cell receptor beta chain is shown here with its context. The sample originates from a study of blood T cell repertoires in COVID-19. The germline V gene has CDR1 SGHTA and CDR2 FQGTGA. This CDR3 has 16 amino acids. V shed 1 base, J shed 3 bases, and the junction held 4 bases outside the gene matches. The repertoire was sequenced with immunoSEQ multiplex PCR; TCRdb's copy has only in-frame clones and lacks some. The profile covers roughly 52,000 clones, with roughly 90% appearing a single time and about a fifth taken by the ten largest. V usage is TRBV7-3 and J usage is TRBJ2-2; 8 bases align to TRBD2. Sequenced sample: peripheral blood. The sequence derives from a human donor in a cohort sampled during active COVID-19. The CDR3 sequence: CASSLIGGAHTGELFF. The CDR3 DNA reads TGTGCCAGCAGCTTAATCGGGGGGGCCCACACCGGGGAGCTGTTTTTT.